This T cell receptor beta chain was identified during a study of blood T cell repertoires in COVID-19. Study information: COVID-19 samples, acute and convalescent, were from the United States, Italy and Spain.

As handled by the study authors: Estimation of nucleated cell counts was performed using reference gene primer amplification. Assay used: immunoSEQ multiplex PCR; TCRdb lists only in-frame clones, some missing. The V and J calls and clone size come from that table; D and trimming were worked out from the DNA. This table holds about 190,000 clones, more than 60% found once. V was shortened by 2 bases and J by 5 bases, with 7 bases between the two germline ends. Germline lookup yields CDR1 SGHAT and CDR2 FQNNGV. The CDR3 has 12 amino acids. The TCR comes from a woman aged 45 to 65 with acute or convalescent COVID-19. Sequenced: peripheral blood. The chain carries TRBV11-2 and TRBJ2-7; D gene uncertain. Here the CDR3 DNA reads TGTGCCAGCAGCTTAAAGAGGAACGAGCAGTACTTC. This gives the protein CASSLKRNEQYF.